A single sample gave rise to the 8 T cell receptor beta chains below, sequenced in a study of Graves' ophthalmopathy and Graves' hyperthyroidism. RNA transcripts served as template for amplifying TCR beta CDR3 sequences. RT-PCR in the first round used HTBI primers; a second-round multiplex PCR followed. TCRdb re-called the multiplex PCR reads with MiXCR, one entry per CDR3 protein. In the table there are 650,000 to 800,000 distinct CDR3 sequences, over 40% of which are singletons. The sample taken for sequencing was peripheral blood. All receptors come from an adult man with Graves' ophthalmopathy.

Concerning this clonotype: This may stem from a read error, because a much larger clone lies one nucleotide away. This chain connects TRBV12-3 or TRBV12-4 to TRBJ1-5, with 9 nucleotides matching TRBD1. The V gene end was trimmed by 7 bases and the J gene end by 0 bases; junction bases not matched to a gene: 4. The CDR3 has 15 amino acids. CDR3 protein: CASTETGGSNQPQHF. The CDR3 DNA is TGTGCCAGCACCGAGACAGGGGGTAGCAATCAGCCCCAGCATTTT.

The sample holds a few counts of this clonotype. This chain links TRBV29-1 with TRBJ1-1; no clear D. Germline V gives CDR1 SQVTM, CDR2 ANQGSEA. The CDR3 runs to 13 residues. Trimming cost V 7 bases and J 5 bases, with 17 bases left between them. DNA for the CDR3: TGCAGCGGGAAAGACACGCTGGGAACTGAAGCTTTCTTT. Residues: CSGKDTLGTEAFF. The full variable domain, in which reference TRBV29-1 and TRBJ1-1 provide the parts outside the CDR3, is SAVISQKPSRDICQRGTSLTIQCQVDSQVTMMFWYRQQPGQSLTLIATANQGSEATYESGFVIDKFPISRPNLTFSTLTVSNMSPEDSSIYLCSGKDTLGTEAFFGQGTRLTVV.

This clonotype was seen at least ten times. The chain carries TRBV6-1 and TRBJ2-6; D is uncertain. V was shortened by 8 bases and J by 0 bases, with 8 bases between the two germline ends. The CDR3 has 14 amino acids. Per the germline V gene, CDR1 is MNHNS and CDR2 is SASEGT. Here the CDR3 DNA reads TGTGCCAGCGAAGACGGCTCTGGGGCCAACGTCCTGACTTTC. Translation: CASEDGSGANVLTF.

V is TRBV5-1 and J is TRBJ2-5; 10 bases are shared with TRBD2. CDR3 size: 17 residues. The V gene end was trimmed by 0 bases and the J gene end by 4 bases; junction bases not matched to a gene: 9. CDR1 and CDR2 from the germline V gene are SGHRS and YFSETQ. The CDR3 loop reads CASSLAVLAGVTETQYF. CDR3 DNA: TGCGCCAGCAGCTTGGCAGTTCTAGCGGGGGTGACAGAGACCCAGTACTTC.

This clonotype has ten or more counts. This chain uses TRBV12-3 or TRBV12-4 with TRBJ2-7, with D possibly being TRBD1 or TRBD2 (5 bases each). There are 14 residues in the CDR3. Trimming took 7 bases from V and 2 from J, leaving 15 bases between them. The DNA for the CDR3 is TGTGCCAGCAACCTCCCGGGGCCTGCCTACGAGCAGTACTTC. Translating gives CASNLPGPAYEQYF.

This clonotype was seen only a few times. The chain combines TRBV3-1 with TRBJ2-7; 10 bases line up with TRBD1. The germline V gene encodes CDR1 LGHDT and CDR2 YNNKEL (reference sequence). This CDR3 spans 15 amino acids. Trimming at V came to 2 bases and at J to 5 bases, leaving 6 bases not matched to a gene. This CDR3 reads CASSQTGTGENEQYF. As DNA, the CDR3 is TGTGCCAGCAGCCAAACCGGGACAGGGGAGAACGAGCAGTACTTC.

As to this clonotype: It may be a read error: a sequence one base away is much more abundant. The chain uses TRBV2 and TRBJ2-5, with 8 positions matching TRBD2. CDR1 is SNHLY, CDR2 FYNNEI, per germline. The CDR3 spans 14 residues. The V segment lost 7 bases and the J segment 2 bases; nucleotides outside the gene matches: 6. Here the CDR3 reads CASNQLAGQETQYF. The CDR3 nucleotides are TGTGCCAGCAATCAGCTAGCGGGTCAAGAGACCCAGTACTTC.

The chain links TRBV29-1 to TRBJ2-7; D is undetermined. The J call is uncertain, as TRBJ2-1 better fits the DNA end. The length of the CDR3 is 13 residues. Germline V lookup: CDR1 SQVTM, CDR2 ANQGSEA. The DNA of the CDR3 is TGCAGCGTTGGATCTCGGACCAACAATGAGCAGTTCTTC. Translation gives CSVGSRTNNEQFF.